Listed below are T cell receptor beta chains from one sample, sequenced in a study of persistence of HIV-infected CD4 T cells. These receptors have no known antigen. Assay: immunoSEQ multiplex PCR; the TCRdb copy retains only in-frame clones and omits some. The sample consists of some 41,000 clones, 65% to 85% of them appearing once. Specimen: CD4+ T cells sorted from PBMCs after approximately 19-hour stimulation, collected from a patient who received antiretroviral therapy. The receptors here all came from an adult man with HIV who was CMV-seropositive. CDR3s include the opening cysteine and the closing phenylalanine or tryptophan. The D gene is left open where the match is weak. Clone size appears in some rows only: once, few, many, or a class for an expanded clone.

TRBV5-6	TRBD2	NA	TRBJ2-7	TGTGCCAGCAGCTCGGCGGGGGGATACGAGCAGTACTTC	CASSSAGGYEQYF
TRBV9	TRBD1	few	TRBJ1-3	TGTGCCAGCAGCGTACAGGGGGTCTCTGGAAACACCATATATTTT	CASSVQGVSGNTIYF
TRBV9	TRBD1	NA	TRBJ1-2	TGTGCCAGCAGCAAGACAGGGCCCTATGGCTACACCTTC	CASSKTGPYGYTF
TRBV27	TRBD1	NA	TRBJ1-5	TGTGCCAGCAGTTTACGGGTAGGACAGGGGGCAAGCAATCAGCCCCAGCATTTT	CASSLRVGQGASNQPQHF
TRBV9	TRBD2	NA	TRBJ2-3	TGTGCCAGCAGCGTAGTGGGCGGGGGGGGCACAGATACGCAGTATTTT	CASSVVGGGGTDTQYF
TRBV25-1	TRBD2	NA	TRBJ2-3	TGTGCCAGCCGGACTAGCGGGGGGTGGGCAGATACGCAGTATTTT	CASRTSGGWADTQYF
TRBV7-8	NA	NA	TRBJ2-1	TGTGCCAGCAGCTACTTGGGGGGAAGCTCCTACAATGAGCAGTTCTTC	CASSYLGGSSYNEQFF
TRBV3-1/TRBV3-2	TRBD1	NA	TRBJ1-6	TGTGCCAGCAGCCAAGAGGGACAGGTGAAGAATTCACCCCTCCACTTT	CASSQEGQVKNSPLHF
TRBV29-1	NA	NA	TRBJ1-1	TGCAGCGTTATACCCCACGGACAGAGGGACACTGAAGCTTTCTTT	CSVIPHGQRDTEAFF
TRBV29-1	NA	NA	TRBJ2-3	TGCAGCGCCAACCGGGGGACAGATACGCAGTATTTT	CSANRGTDTQYF
TRBV3-1/TRBV3-2	NA	NA	TRBJ2-3	TGTGCCAGCAGCCAAGTGCGACGAGATACGCAGTATTTT	CASSQVRRDTQYF
TRBV7-9	TRBD1	NA	TRBJ2-7	TGTGCCAGCAGCTCCGGCGTCTTTTCGGGACAGGGGGGAAAAGAGCAGTACTTC	CASSSGVFSGQGGKEQYF
TRBV2	NA	NA	TRBJ1-3	TGTGCCAGCAGTGGAGACAGCAATAGTAACACCATATATTTT	CASSGDSNSNTIYF
TRBV7-9	TRBD1	NA	TRBJ2-3	TGTGCCAGCAGCCTGTCCCGGGACAGGGTTGAGAGAGATACGCAGTATTTT	CASSLSRDRVERDTQYF
TRBV5-1	NA	NA	TRBJ2-7	TGCGCCAGCAGCTTGGAGGGGTACGAGCAGTACTTC	CASSLEGYEQYF
TRBV5-1	NA	NA	TRBJ2-2	TGCGCCAGCAGCGGCGGGACAGCTTACACCGGGGAGCTGTTTTTT	CASSGGTAYTGELFF
TRBV28	NA	NA	TRBJ2-7	TGTGCCATCAGAAGGACTCTATCCTACGAGCAGTACTTC	CAIRRTLSYEQYF
TRBV9	TRBD2	NA	TRBJ2-3	TGTGCCAGCAGCCCCCGGACTAGCGGGGGGGCCTCAGATACGCAGTATTTT	CASSPRTSGGASDTQYF
TRBV19	TRBD2	NA	TRBJ2-3	TGTGCCAGTAGCGAAAGTCGGACTAGCGGTAGGTCTGATACGCAGTATTTT	CASSESRTSGRSDTQYF
TRBV3-1/TRBV3-2	NA	NA	TRBJ1-2	TGTGCCAGCAGCCTTAACACCAGGGGTGGGGATGGCTACACCTTC	CASSLNTRGGDGYTF
TRBV7-9	TRBD1	NA	TRBJ1-6	TGTGCCAGCAGCCCTACAGGGGCTGTAGTGAATTCACCCCTCCACTTT	CASSPTGAVVNSPLHF
TRBV5-1	TRBD1	NA	TRBJ2-1	TGCGCCAGCAGCCCCACCAATTTGATAGGGGGCCATGAGCAGTTCTTC	CASSPTNLIGGHEQFF
TRBV4-1	NA	NA	TRBJ2-5	TGCGCCAGCAGCCAAGTCGGACGCATCAGAGGGGAGACCCAGTACTTC	CASSQVGRIRGETQYF
TRBV7-2	NA	NA	TRBJ1-1	TGTGCCAGCAGCTTCCAAAGGAACACTGAAGCTTTCTTT	CASSFQRNTEAFF
TRBV14	NA	NA	TRBJ2-7	TGTGCCAGCAGCCGAACTGGAAATTTCGGCTCCTACGAGCAGTACTTC	CASSRTGNFGSYEQYF
TRBV19	TRBD1	NA	TRBJ1-1	TGTGCCAGTAGTATAAGGCCGACAGGGGAGAACACTGAAGCTTTCTTT	CASSIRPTGENTEAFF
TRBV2	NA	NA	TRBJ1-6	TGTGCCAGCAGAGGCGGAGTTGGGAATTCACCCCTCCACTTT	CASRGGVGNSPLHF
TRBV19	NA	NA	TRBJ1-3	TGTGCCAGTACCCCGAGGGGGGAGGCTGGAAACACCATATATTTT	CASTPRGEAGNTIYF
TRBV3-1/TRBV3-2	NA	NA	TRBJ2-7	TGTGCCAGCAGCCTAGGCAGAGGCTACGAGCAGTACTTC	CASSLGRGYEQYF
TRBV25-1	TRBD1	NA	TRBJ1-1	TGTGCCAGCAGTTCGACAGGGGGTTTGTCAGCTTTCTTT	CASSSTGGLSAFF
TRBV19	TRBD1	NA	TRBJ1-1	TGTGCCAGTAGTATTAGGGGACAGGGAGTCACTGAAGCTTTCTTT	CASSIRGQGVTEAFF
TRBV6-5	NA	NA	TRBJ1-1	TGTGCCAGCAGTTACCCAGGGGTAGACACTGAAGCTTTCTTT	CASSYPGVDTEAFF
TRBV3-1/TRBV3-2	NA	few	TRBJ1-2	TGTGCCAGCAGCCAATCTCAGGCAGGCTACACCTTC	CASSQSQAGYTF
TRBV7-2	TRBD1	NA	TRBJ1-5	TGTGCCAGCAGCCCGAGAGGGGGCCAGCCCCAGCATTTT	CASSPRGGQPQHF
TRBV19	NA	NA	TRBJ1-4	TGTGCCAGTAGTACAAGACAGTTTCCCGAAAAACTGTTTTTT	CASSTRQFPEKLFF
TRBV28	TRBD1	NA	TRBJ1-5	TGTGCCAGCAGTTCCCGGGACAGGGGGGGGATCAAGCCCCAGCATTTT	CASSSRDRGGIKPQHF
TRBV10-3	TRBD1	once	TRBJ1-4	TGTGCCATCAGCCCCTCAGGGGGCGCGGGGGAAAAACTGTTTTTT	CAISPSGGAGEKLFF
TRBV19	NA	NA	TRBJ2-3	TGTGCCAGTAGTGGGCCCAGGGGCGGAGGAGATACGCAGTATTTT	CASSGPRGGGDTQYF
TRBV19	NA	NA	TRBJ2-6	TGTGCCAGTAGTATAACAGTTCTTGGGGGCTCTGGGGCCAACGTCCTGACTTTC	CASSITVLGGSGANVLTF
TRBV6-1	NA	NA	TRBJ1-2	TGTGCCAGCAGTGAAGGCCCGGTACCTAACTATGGCTACACCTTC	CASSEGPVPNYGYTF
TRBV27	TRBD1	NA	TRBJ2-2	TGTGCCAGCAGGGACAGGGGATACACCGGGGAGCTGTTTTTT	CASRDRGYTGELFF
TRBV4-1	TRBD1	few	TRBJ1-3	TGCGCCAGCAGCCCCGCCTCGACAGGGGTTGAAGGAAACACCATATATTTT	CASSPASTGVEGNTIYF
TRBV6-1	NA	NA	TRBJ2-1	TGTGCCAGCAGTGAAGACCGCTTAGGGGAGTTCTTC	CASSEDRLGEFF
TRBV28	NA	NA	TRBJ1-2	TGTGCCAGCAGCCCTGGCTCAGGGTCCTATGGCTACACCTTC	CASSPGSGSYGYTF
TRBV6-5	NA	NA	TRBJ1-4	TGTGCCAGCAGTTACGGTGACAGGCCGAATGAAAAACTGTTTTTT	CASSYGDRPNEKLFF
TRBV18	NA	NA	TRBJ2-3	TGTGCCAGCTCACCAGGTGAGTCATCCGATACGCAGTATTTT	CASSPGESSDTQYF
TRBV4-1	TRBD2	NA	TRBJ2-1	TGCGCCAGCAGCAGAAACGGGGGGAAACAGTTCTTC	CASSRNGGKQFF
TRBV20-1	NA	once	TRBJ2-2	TGCAGTGCTAGTGAGGGCTGGAGGACCGGGGAGCTGTTTTTT	CSASEGWRTGELFF
TRBV7-9	NA	few	TRBJ1-5	TGTGCCAGCAGCTTGAACAGCATCAATCAGCCCCAGCATTTT	CASSLNSINQPQHF
TRBV30	NA	NA	TRBJ1-2	TGTGCCTGGAGTGCCGATGGCTATGGCTACACCTTC	CAWSADGYGYTF
TRBV6-4	TRBD1	NA	TRBJ2-5	TGTGCCAGCAGCCCGACAGGGGGGAACCAAGAGACCCAGTACTTC	CASSPTGGNQETQYF
TRBV5-4	NA	NA	TRBJ2-1	TGTGCCAGCAGCTTGCGCTCCAAGCCGGGGAGCTCCTACAATGAGCAGTTCTTC	CASSLRSKPGSSYNEQFF
TRBV29-1	NA	NA	TRBJ1-2	TGCAGCGGACTGACAGATGGCTACACCTTC	CSGLTDGYTF
TRBV6-5	NA	NA	TRBJ1-5	TGTGCCAGCAGTCCCTACCTTAACAATCAGCCCCAGCATTTT	CASSPYLNNQPQHF
TRBV7-8	NA	NA	TRBJ2-2	TGTGCCAGCAGCTTTACAAGGGGAGTCGCCGGGGAGCTGTTTTTT	CASSFTRGVAGELFF
TRBV6-6	TRBD1	NA	TRBJ1-1	TGTGCCAGCAGATTTCGACAGGGGGACGAAACTGAAGCTTTCTTT	CASRFRQGDETEAFF
TRBV28	TRBD1	NA	TRBJ1-5	TGTGCCAGCAGTTCCGGGACAGGTAATCAGCCCCAGCATTTT	CASSSGTGNQPQHF